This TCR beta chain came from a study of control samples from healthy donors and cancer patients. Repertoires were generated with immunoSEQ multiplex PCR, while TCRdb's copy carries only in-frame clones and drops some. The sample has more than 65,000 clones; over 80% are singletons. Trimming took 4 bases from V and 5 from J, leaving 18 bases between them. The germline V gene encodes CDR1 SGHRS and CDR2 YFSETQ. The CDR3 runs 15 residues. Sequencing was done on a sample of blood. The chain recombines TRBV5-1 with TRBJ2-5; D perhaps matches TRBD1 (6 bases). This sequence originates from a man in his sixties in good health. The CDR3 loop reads CASSRTSDRAETQYF. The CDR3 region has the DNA TGCGCCAGCAGCCGGACCTCGGACAGAGCGGAGACCCAGTACTTC.